The clone carrying this T cell receptor beta chain is labeled as medium-sized. The entry originates in a study of cytomegalovirus exposure and HLA in healthy donors. This CDR3 contains 16 residues. V dropped 3 bases and J dropped 2 bases, with 15 bases sitting between them. Germline V gene sequence: CDR1 MNHEY, CDR2 SVGAGI. The PCR made use of 60 Vbeta and 13 Jbeta primers. Original handling: In a later analysis, of 80 million or so unique beta chains, roughly 11 million appeared in at least two donors. Some clones are missing from TCRdb's copy, which holds only in-frame ones; the method was immunoSEQ multiplex PCR. The V and J calls and the clone size are those of that table, but D and trimming were determined from the DNA. The sample shows approximately 150,000 clones, around three fifths of them seen only once.

The sequencing sample was made of PBMCs. The receptor was isolated from a male donor in good health and CMV-seronegative. The J gene is TRBJ2-3, the V gene TRBV6-5; no definite D call. DNA of the CDR3: TGTGCCAGCAGTTATAGCTCAGCCCCTTACACAGATACGCAGTATTTT. It translates to CASSYSSAPYTDTQYF.